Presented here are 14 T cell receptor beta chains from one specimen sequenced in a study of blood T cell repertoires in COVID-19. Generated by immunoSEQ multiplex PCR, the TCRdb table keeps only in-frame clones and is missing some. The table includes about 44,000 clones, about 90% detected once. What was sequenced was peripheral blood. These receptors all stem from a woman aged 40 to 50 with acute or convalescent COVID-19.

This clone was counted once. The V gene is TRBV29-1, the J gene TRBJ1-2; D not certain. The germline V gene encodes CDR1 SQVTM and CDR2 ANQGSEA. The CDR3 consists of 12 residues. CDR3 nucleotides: TGCGGAGAGAAACGGGGTAACTATGGCTACACCTTC. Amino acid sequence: CGEKRGNYGYTF.

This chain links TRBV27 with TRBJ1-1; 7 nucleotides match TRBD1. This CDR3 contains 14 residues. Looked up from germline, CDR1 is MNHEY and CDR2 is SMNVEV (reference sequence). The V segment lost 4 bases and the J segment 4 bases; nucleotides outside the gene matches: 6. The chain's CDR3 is CASSSYRGFTEAFF. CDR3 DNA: TGTGCCAGCAGTTCCTACAGGGGTTTCACTGAAGCTTTCTTT.

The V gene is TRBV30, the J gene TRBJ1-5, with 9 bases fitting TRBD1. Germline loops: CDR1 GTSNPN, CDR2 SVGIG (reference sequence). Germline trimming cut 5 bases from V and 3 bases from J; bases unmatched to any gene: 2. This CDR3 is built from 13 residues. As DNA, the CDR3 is TGTGCCTGGCGGGACAGGGCCAATCAGCCCCAGCATTTT. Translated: CAWRDRANQPQHF.

As DNA, the CDR3 is TGTGCCAGCAGCTTACGCCCTCCAGGACAGGGGAGCTCCTACGAGCAGTACTTC. It is translated as CASSLRPPGQGSSYEQYF. The chain links TRBV7-3 to TRBJ2-7; 9 nucleotides align to TRBD1. The germline gives CDR1 SGHTA, CDR2 FQGTGA. This CDR3 has 18 residues. J lost 0 bases, V lost 2 bases, and 11 bases had no gene match.

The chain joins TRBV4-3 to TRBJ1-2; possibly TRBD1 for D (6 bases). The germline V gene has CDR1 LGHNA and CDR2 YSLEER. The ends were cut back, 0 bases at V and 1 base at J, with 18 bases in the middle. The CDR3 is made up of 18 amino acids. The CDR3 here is CASSQETGSGRGNYGYTF. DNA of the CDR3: TGCGCCAGCAGCCAAGAAACAGGTAGTGGCAGGGGTAACTATGGCTACACCTTC.

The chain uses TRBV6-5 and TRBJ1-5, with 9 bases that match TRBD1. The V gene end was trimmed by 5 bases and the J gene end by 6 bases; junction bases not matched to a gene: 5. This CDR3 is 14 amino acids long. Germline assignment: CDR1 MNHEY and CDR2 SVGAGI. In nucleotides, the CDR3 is TGTGCCAGCAGTATAACAGGGGGCGGTCAGCCCCAGCATTTT. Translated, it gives CASSITGGGQPQHF.

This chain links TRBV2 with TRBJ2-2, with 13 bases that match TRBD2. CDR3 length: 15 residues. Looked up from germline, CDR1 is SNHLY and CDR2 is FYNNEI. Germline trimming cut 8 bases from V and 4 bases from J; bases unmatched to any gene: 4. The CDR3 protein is CASGLAGASTGELFF. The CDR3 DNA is TGTGCCAGCGGACTAGCGGGAGCTAGCACCGGGGAGCTGTTTTTT.

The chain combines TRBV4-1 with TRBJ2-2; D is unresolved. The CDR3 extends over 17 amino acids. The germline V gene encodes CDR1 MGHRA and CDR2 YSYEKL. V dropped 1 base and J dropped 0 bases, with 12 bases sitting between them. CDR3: CASSQVFGDSNTGELFF. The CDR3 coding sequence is TGCGCCAGCAGCCAAGTTTTTGGAGATTCGAACACCGGGGAGCTGTTTTTT.

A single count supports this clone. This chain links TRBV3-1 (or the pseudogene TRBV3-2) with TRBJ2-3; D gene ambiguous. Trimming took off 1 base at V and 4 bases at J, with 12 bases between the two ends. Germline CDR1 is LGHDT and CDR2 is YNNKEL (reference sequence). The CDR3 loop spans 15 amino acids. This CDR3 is CASSQGSFSADTQYF. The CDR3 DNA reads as TGTGCCAGCAGCCAAGGGTCATTCTCGGCAGATACGCAGTATTTT.

CDR3 sequence (DNA): TGTGCCACCAGTGATTTAAGGGGGGGGCAAGAGACCCAGTACTTC. Translation gives CATSDLRGGQETQYF. V usage is TRBV24-1 and J usage is TRBJ2-5; possibly TRBD2 for D (7 bases). V was pared by 1 base and J by 2 bases, with 10 bases between. The CDR3 has 15 residues. Germline CDR1 is KGHDR and CDR2 is SFDVKD.

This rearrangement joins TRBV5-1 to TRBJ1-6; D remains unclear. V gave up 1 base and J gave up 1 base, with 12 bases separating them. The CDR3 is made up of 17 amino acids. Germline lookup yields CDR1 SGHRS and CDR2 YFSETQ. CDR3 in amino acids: CASSLYDSSSYNSPLHF. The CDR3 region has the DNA TGCGCCAGCAGCTTGTACGATTCGAGTTCCTATAATTCACCCCTCCACTTT.

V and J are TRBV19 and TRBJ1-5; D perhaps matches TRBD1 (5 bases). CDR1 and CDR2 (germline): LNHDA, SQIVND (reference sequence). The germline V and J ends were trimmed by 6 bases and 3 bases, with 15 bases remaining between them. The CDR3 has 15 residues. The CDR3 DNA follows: TGTGCCAGTAGAGATACCGACAGACTCAATCAGCCCCAGCATTTT. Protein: CASRDTDRLNQPQHF.

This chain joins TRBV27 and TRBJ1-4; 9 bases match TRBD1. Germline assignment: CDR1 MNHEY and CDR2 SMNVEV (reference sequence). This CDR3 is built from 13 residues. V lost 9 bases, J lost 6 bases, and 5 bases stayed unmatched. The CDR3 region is CASSRQGDEKLFF. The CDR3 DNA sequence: TGTGCCAGTTCAAGACAGGGGGATGAAAAACTGTTTTTT.

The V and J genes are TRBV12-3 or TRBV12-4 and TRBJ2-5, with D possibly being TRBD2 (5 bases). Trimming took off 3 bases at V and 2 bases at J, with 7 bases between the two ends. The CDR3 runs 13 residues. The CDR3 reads CASSLGSQETQYF. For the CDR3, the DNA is TGTGCCAGCAGTTTGGGGAGTCAAGAGACCCAGTACTTC.